These 20 T cell receptor beta chains share one sample of origin, sequenced in a study of cytomegalovirus exposure and HLA in healthy donors. The table came from immunoSEQ multiplex PCR; TCRdb's copy has only in-frame clones and leaves some out. Of under 250,000 clones detected, around 90% appear once; the ten largest clones hold roughly 1%. The sequencing sample was made of PBMCs. Receptor source: a woman under 30 in good health and CMV-seronegative.

A word on this clone: Distinct nucleotide sequences in the sample also encode this CDR3. The chain links TRBV27 to TRBJ1-5; weak D call: TRBD1 (6 bases). CDR1 MNHEY and CDR2 SMNVEV come from the germline V gene (reference sequence). V lost 2 bases to trimming and J lost 4 bases, with 9 bases between them. The CDR3 length is 14 residues. The CDR3 bases are TGTGCCAGCAGTTTAGGGGGCGGGAATCAGCCCCAGCATTTT. Its protein product is CASSLGGGNQPQHF.

This rearrangement joins TRBV7-8 to TRBJ2-2; 9 bases are shared with TRBD1. CDR1 SGHVS and CDR2 FQNEAQ come from the germline V gene. V gave up 6 bases and J gave up 4 bases; unmatched junction bases: 12. The CDR3 length is 17 residues. The CDR3 nucleotides read TGTGCCAGCAGATCTATCCGGGACAGGGTGGGCACCGGGGAGCTGTTTTTT. The encoded protein is CASRSIRDRVGTGELFF. Looking up the rest from reference TRBV7-8 and TRBJ2-2 gives the full variable domain: GAGVSQSPRYKVAKRGQDVALRCDPISGHVSLFWYQQALGQGPEFLTYFQNEAQLDKSGLPSDRFFAERPEGSVSTLKIQRTQQEDSAVYLCASRSIRDRVGTGELFFGEGSRLTVL.

The chain joins TRBV30 to TRBJ1-5, with D possibly TRBD1 on 5 matching bases. Trimming removed 4 bases from V and 1 base from J, with 14 bases in between. The CDR3 loop spans 15 amino acids. In germline, CDR1 is GTSNPN, CDR2 SVGIG (reference sequence). The CDR3, as DNA: TGTGCCTGGATAGAAGGGGCATACAGCAATCAGCCCCAGCATTTT. Translating it yields CAWIEGAYSNQPQHF.

The rearrangement links TRBV18 to TRBJ1-1, with a possible D match to TRBD1 (5 bases). Germline lookup yields CDR1 KGHSH and CDR2 LQKENI. The length of the CDR3 is 21 residues. V dropped 3 bases and J dropped 4 bases, with 33 bases sitting between them. This CDR3 reads CASSPLPLQGPGSSHPTEAFF. The CDR3 bases are TGTGCCAGCTCACCTCTTCCACTGCAGGGCCCTGGATCGAGCCACCCCACTGAAGCTTTCTTT. Full variable domain (missing parts from reference TRBV18 and TRBJ1-1): NAGVMQNPRHLVRRRGQEARLRCSPMKGHSHVYWYRQLPEEGLKFMVYLQKENIIDESGMPKERFSAEFPKEGPSILRIQQVVRGDSAAYFCASSPLPLQGPGSSHPTEAFFGQGTRLTVV.

This clone was recorded once. The rearrangement joins TRBV25-1 to TRBJ1-2; D is uncertain. Germline CDR1 is MGHDK and CDR2 is SYGVNS. This CDR3 is built from 13 residues. V lost 4 bases and J 8 bases, leaving 14 bases between the germline ends. The DNA for the CDR3 is TGTGCCAGCAGTGCCGGGTTAACTATGGGCTACACCTTC. Translating it yields CASSAGLTMGYTF.

The chain uses TRBV27 and TRBJ1-1; TRBD1 matches 8 bases. Germline-derived CDR1 and CDR2 are MNHEY and SMNVEV (reference sequence). The length of the CDR3 is 18 residues. V shed 6 bases, J shed 0 bases, and the junction held 15 bases outside the gene matches. The CDR3 nucleotides read TGTGCCAGCAGACCCTTAGGACAGGGAAAACTAATGAACACTGAAGCTTTCTTT. The encoded protein is CASRPLGQGKLMNTEAFF.

The chain combines TRBV6-4 with TRBJ2-7; 10 positions match TRBD1. After removal of 6 bases from V and 4 bases from J, the junction contained 15 bases not matched to a gene. The germline V gene has CDR1 MRHNA and CDR2 SNTAGT. The CDR3 runs 17 residues. The CDR3 spells CASSRTGGSILGYEQYF. The CDR3, as DNA: TGTGCCAGCAGCCGGACAGGGGGGTCTATTTTAGGGTACGAGCAGTACTTC.

The rearrangement uses TRBV18 and TRBJ2-4, with D maybe TRBD1 (6 bases). Trimming shortened V by 3 bases and J by 4 bases, and 19 bases separated the two germline ends. Germline V lookup: CDR1 KGHSH, CDR2 LQKENI. CDR3 length equals 17 residues. CDR3 nucleotide sequence: TGTGCCAGCTCACCGAGTAACAGGGTCTTATTTAAAAACATTCAGTACTTC. This encodes CASSPSNRVLFKNIQYF.

This chain uses TRBV6-1 with TRBJ2-7; D is perhaps TRBD2 (6 bases). The CDR3 is 14 amino acids. Germline lookup yields CDR1 MNHNS and CDR2 SASEGT. The ends were cut back, 6 bases at V and 3 bases at J, with 15 bases in the middle. CDR3 in DNA: TGTGCCAGCAGCCTAGACGGGACTCACTACGAGCAGTACTTC. Protein product: CASSLDGTHYEQYF.

The rearrangement joins TRBV5-1 to TRBJ2-2; D may be TRBD2 (6 bases). V lost 0 bases and J 4 bases, leaving 16 bases between the germline ends. Germline CDR1 SGHRS, CDR2 YFSETQ. The CDR3 is 17 amino acids. CDR3 DNA: TGCGCCAGCAGCTTGGCTGGACGGGCGGGACCCACCGGGGAGCTGTTTTTT. Encoded protein: CASSLAGRAGPTGELFF. The entire variable domain, with the rest obtained from reference TRBV5-1 and TRBJ2-2, is as follows: KAGVTQTPRYLIKTRGQQVTLSCSPISGHRSVSWYQQTPGQGLQFLFEYFSETQRNKGNFPGRFSGRQFSNSRSEMNVSTLELGDSALYLCASSLAGRAGPTGELFFGEGSRLTVL.

V is TRBV27 and J is TRBJ1-5; no reliable D call. Germline lookup yields CDR1 MNHEY and CDR2 SMNVEV (reference sequence). The CDR3 runs 16 residues. Trimming stripped 6 bases from V and 0 bases from J, with 15 bases between. CDR3 sequence: CASSPFGGNSNQPQHF. As DNA, the CDR3 is TGTGCCAGCAGCCCCTTCGGCGGAAATAGCAATCAGCCCCAGCATTTT.

The V call is TRBV6-5, the J call TRBJ1-4; TRBD1 might be the D (6 bases). The CDR3 totals 15 residues. CDR1 and CDR2 (germline): MNHEY, SVGAGI. Trimming cost V 6 bases and J 0 bases, with 11 bases left between them. The CDR3 spells CASRHGQTTNEKLFF. CDR3 sequence (DNA): TGTGCCAGCAGACACGGACAGACAACTAATGAAAAACTGTTTTTT.

For the CDR3, the DNA is TGTGCCAGCAGCGATCGGGGGGCATTCACTAACTATGGCTACACCTTC. Translated: CASSDRGAFTNYGYTF. The chain has TRBV9 and TRBJ1-2, with D possibly TRBD1 on 6 matching bases. The CDR3 sequence is 16 residues long. Per germline, CDR1 SGDLS and CDR2 YYNGEE. V gave up 3 bases and J gave up 0 bases, with 15 bases separating them.

The chain couples TRBV19 to TRBJ2-1; 8 bases agree with TRBD1. The CDR3 has 17 amino acids. V lost 4 bases and J lost 6; bases outside the gene matches: 14. The germline gives CDR1 LNHDA, CDR2 SQIVND (reference sequence). CDR3 in amino acids: CASSTGTGSPNRNEQFF. As DNA, the CDR3 is TGTGCCAGTAGTACGGGGACAGGATCTCCCAATCGCAATGAGCAGTTCTTC. The full variable domain, rest sourced from reference TRBV19 and TRBJ2-1, is DGGITQSPKYLFRKEGQNVTLSCEQNLNHDAMYWYRQDPGQGLRLIYYSQIVNDFQKGDIAEGYSVSREKKESFPLTVTSAQKNPTAFYLCASSTGTGSPNRNEQFFGPGTRLTVL.

The chain carries TRBV4-1 and TRBJ2-7; D is unresolved. The germline V and J ends were trimmed by 0 bases and 3 bases, with 12 bases remaining between them. CDR1 is MGHRA, CDR2 YSYEKL, per germline. This CDR3 region has 15 residues. The CDR3 reads CASSQDIAIYYEQYF. The CDR3 nucleotides are TGCGCCAGCAGCCAAGATATTGCCATCTACTACGAGCAGTACTTC.

The genes are TRBV6-5 and TRBJ2-1; 12 bases line up with TRBD2. V was clipped by 1 base and J by 7 bases; unmatched bases: 2. CDR1 MNHEY and CDR2 SVGAGI come from the germline V gene. This CDR3 spans 15 amino acids. The CDR3 sequence is CASSYYLAGGNEQFF. The CDR3 bases are TGTGCCAGCAGTTACTACCTAGCGGGAGGGAATGAGCAGTTCTTC.

The genes are TRBV7-9 and TRBJ2-7, with 9 bases matching TRBD2. There are 15 residues in the CDR3. In germline, CDR1 is SEHNR, CDR2 FQNEAQ (reference sequence). V was pared by 2 bases and J by 0 bases, with 2 bases of the junction left unmatched. The CDR3 sequence is CASSLLAGTSYEQYF. The CDR3 nucleotides are TGTGCCAGCAGCTTACTAGCGGGAACCTCCTACGAGCAGTACTTC.

The gene calls are TRBV27 and TRBJ1-2; 7 bases are shared with TRBD1. The V segment lost 5 bases and the J segment 5 bases; nucleotides outside the gene matches: 8. Germline-derived CDR1 and CDR2 are MNHEY and SMNVEV (reference sequence). The CDR3 runs to 14 residues. The CDR3, as DNA: TGTGCCAGCAGTCGAACAGGGGAAGGATATGGCTACACCTTC. Translated, it gives CASSRTGEGYGYTF.

The CDR3 DNA reads TGCGCCAGCAGCCTTACAGGGGGCGCGGGATCTGAAGCTTTCTTT. Protein product: CASSLTGGAGSEAFF. V is TRBV5-1 and J is TRBJ1-1; the match to TRBD1 covers 9 bases. The CDR3 consists of 15 residues. Germline CDR1 and CDR2: SGHRS and YFSETQ. The junction had 10 bases not matched to a gene; V was cut back by 4 bases and J by 6 bases.

The rearrangement joins TRBV6-4 to TRBJ1-2, with 7 bases identical to TRBD1. Germline V gene sequence: CDR1 MRHNA, CDR2 SNTAGT. The V and J ends lost 4 bases and 4 bases, in that order; junction bases with no gene match: 12. This CDR3 is 16 amino acids long. DNA for the CDR3: TGTGCCAGCAGTGCTAGACCGGGACAGCAGCCCTATGGCTACACCTTC. Protein sequence: CASSARPGQQPYGYTF.